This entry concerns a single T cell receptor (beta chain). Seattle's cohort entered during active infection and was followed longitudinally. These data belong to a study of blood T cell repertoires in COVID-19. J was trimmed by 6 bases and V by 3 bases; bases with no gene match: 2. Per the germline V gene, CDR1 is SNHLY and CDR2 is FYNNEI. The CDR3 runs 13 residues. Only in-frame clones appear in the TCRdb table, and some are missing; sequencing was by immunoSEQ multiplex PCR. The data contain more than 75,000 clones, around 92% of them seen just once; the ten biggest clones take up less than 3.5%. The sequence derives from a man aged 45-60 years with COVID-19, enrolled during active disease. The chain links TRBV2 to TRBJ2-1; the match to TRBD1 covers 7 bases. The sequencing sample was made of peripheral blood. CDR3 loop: CASSDWTGNEQFF. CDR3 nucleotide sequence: TGTGCCAGCAGTGATTGGACAGGCAATGAGCAGTTCTTC.